This T cell receptor beta chain was found in a study of cytomegalovirus exposure and HLA in healthy donors. The PCR was carried out with 60 Vbeta primers and 13 Jbeta primers. TCRdb's table, derived via immunoSEQ multiplex PCR, lists solely in-frame clones and lacks some. This sample yields 150,000 to 200,000 clones, of which about two thirds are seen a single time; roughly 3% belongs to the top ten. CDR1 is GTSNPN and CDR2 is SVGIG in the germline V gene (reference sequence). Trimming left V 0 bases short and J 6 bases short, with 12 bases between. The CDR3 extends over 14 amino acids. Sequenced: PBMCs. The chain links TRBV30 to TRBJ1-5; TRBD1 might be the D (6 bases). This sequence was found in a woman aged 25 to 39 in good health and CMV-seronegative. The CDR3 spells CAWSVRVGGQPQHF. DNA of the CDR3: TGTGCCTGGAGTGTACGGGTAGGGGGTCAGCCCCAGCATTTT.